This T cell receptor beta chain was sequenced in a study of blood T cells in healthy people across ages. Germline-derived CDR1 and CDR2 are LGHNA and YSLEER. Trimming removed 0 bases from V and 2 bases from J, with 6 bases in between. This CDR3 has 14 residues. In terms of origin and age, donors were healthy Caucasian individuals from Russia aged about 6 to 90. A J-beta primer mix and a sample-barcoded 5' primer were used in a second PCR of about 6 to 12 cycles. Every individual sample yielded 2.5 million or more paired-end reads (each containing CDR3). MiXCR was run by TCRdb on the 5' RACE reads, yielding one entry per CDR3 protein. The sample records under 2,000,000 distinct CDR3 sequences, 49% being singletons. In the case of this clonotype: Its antigen is still unknown.

Study-level points and caveats: Per million T cells, the diversity of TCR beta decreased roughly linearly as age advanced.

The chain recombines TRBV4-3 with TRBJ2-3; D unresolved. This TCR derives from a woman aged 40 to 50 in good health. Source material: blood. CDR3 nucleotide sequence: TGCGCCAGCAGCCAAGATGGGATCACAGATACGCAGTATTTT. Translation: CASSQDGITDTQYF.